The T cell receptor (beta chain) under discussion was sequenced for a study of T-cell memory formation after mild COVID-19. Study overall: For the most part, TCR clusters were specific to one donor.

TCR alpha and TCR beta cDNA libraries with sample barcodes and UMIs came from 5'RACE using constant-segment primers. TCRdb re-analysed the 5' RACE reads in MiXCR, keeping a single row per CDR3 protein. Of 300,000 to 350,000 distinct CDR3 sequences listed, 13% to 15% are singletons. The CDR3 sequence is 16 residues long. Germline CDR1 reads MNHNY; CDR2 reads SVGAGI (reference sequence). J was trimmed by 7 bases and V by 3 bases; bases with no gene match: 11. A few counts support this clonotype. The chain links TRBV6-6 to TRBJ1-5; TRBD1 agrees at 8 bases. Sequencing was carried out using PBMCs or a T cell subset sorted from them (not recorded which). The sequence was collected from a man aged 18 to 30 who had mild COVID-19 (a few samples of this study predate the infection). Cell type and time point are not known. The CDR3: CASSYRDRRVGQPQHF. CDR3 sequence (DNA): TGTGCCAGCAGTTATCGGGACAGGCGGGTTGGACAGCCCCAGCATTTT.